This T cell receptor (beta chain) was sequenced for a study of regulatory T cells in long-lasting Graves disease. Specified time point: newly diagnosed GD, antithyroid drugs for less than 3 months. RNA from PBMCs was the source of the TCR library. Peripheral blood, at approximately 9 milliliters, went into EDTA tubes. Construction of the TCR beta libraries employed iRepertoire HTBI primers in conjunction with Arm-PCR of CDR3 regions. TCRdb independently ran MiXCR on the multiplex PCR reads; one entry per CDR3 protein. Of 450,000 to 700,000 distinct CDR3 sequences in the sample, 13% were seen once. Overall study results and limits: Between persistent patients, a few thousand public clonotypes were shared, exceeding the approximately 900 shared between new patients. Limited samples may have lowered accuracy.

In the case of this clonotype: Its antigen is unknown.

Trimming took off 3 bases at V and 0 bases at J, with 9 bases between the two ends. The CDR3 consists of 14 residues. Germline V gives CDR1 DFQATT, CDR2 SNEGSKA (reference sequence). The data also belong to a second study, concerning T cells in Graves' hyperthyroidism and ophthalmopathy.

The TCR sequence derives from a man under 40 with Graves disease. The starting material was peripheral blood mononuclear cells (PBMCs), obtained at new diagnosis, from a patient treated with antithyroid drugs. The chain employs TRBV20-1 and TRBJ1-3; the D is unclear. CDR3 DNA: TGCAGTGCTAGCCTGCCCGGCTCTGGAAACACCATATATTTT. Its protein is CSASLPGSGNTIYF.